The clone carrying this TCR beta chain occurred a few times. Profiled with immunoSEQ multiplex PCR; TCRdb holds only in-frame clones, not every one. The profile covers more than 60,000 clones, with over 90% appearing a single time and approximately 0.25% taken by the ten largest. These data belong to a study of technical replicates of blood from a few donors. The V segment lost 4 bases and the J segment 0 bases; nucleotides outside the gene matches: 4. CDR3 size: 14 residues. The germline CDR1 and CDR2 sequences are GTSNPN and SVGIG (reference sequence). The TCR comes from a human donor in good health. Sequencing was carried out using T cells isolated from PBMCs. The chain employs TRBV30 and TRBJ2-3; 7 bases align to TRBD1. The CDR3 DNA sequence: TGTGCCTGGAAACAGGGGCCTAGCACAGATACGCAGTATTTT. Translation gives CAWKQGPSTDTQYF.